This T cell receptor (beta chain) was recorded in a study of blood T cell repertoires in COVID-19. Some clones are missing from TCRdb's copy, which holds only in-frame ones; the method was immunoSEQ multiplex PCR. This sample has 90,000 or so clones; 80% to 95% occur once, and the top ten carry 6.5% to 8.5%. Deletions cut 4 bases from V and 0 bases from J, with 11 bases between. This CDR3 has 15 residues. CDR1 and CDR2 (germline): SGHNT, YYREEE (reference sequence). What was sequenced was peripheral blood. The clonotype was recovered from a man between 18 and 35 years old with COVID-19, enrolled during active disease. This chain connects TRBV5-4 to TRBJ1-3; D not resolved. The CDR3 DNA is TGTGCCAGCAGCAGCGAGGATGACTCTGGAAACACCATATATTTT. It specifies CASSSEDDSGNTIYF.